Each of the 19 T cell receptor beta chains below was sequenced from the same sample in a study of T cells in localized non-small cell lung cancer. Profiled with immunoSEQ multiplex PCR; TCRdb holds only in-frame clones, not every one. Of roughly 72,000 clones in the sample, more than 70% are singletons; the top ten hold 8% to 10%. The sample was peripheral blood, taken before any cancer treatment. These receptors were obtained from a female donor over 55 with stage I lung adenocarcinoma.

The gene calls are TRBV20-1 and TRBJ1-1, with no clear D. Trimming took 6 bases from V and 4 from J, leaving 9 bases between them. This CDR3 contains 11 residues. CDR1 DFQATT and CDR2 SNEGSKA come from the germline V gene (reference sequence). CDR3 in DNA: TGCAGTGCCCGAAGGAGCACTGAAGCTTTCTTT. Its protein is CSARRSTEAFF.

The chain recombines TRBV5-4 with TRBJ2-5, with 11 bases matching TRBD1. V shed 4 bases and J 2 bases; nucleotides not matched to a gene: 4. The CDR3 extends over 15 amino acids. Germline CDR1 is SGHNT and CDR2 is YYREEE (reference sequence). The CDR3 DNA follows: TGTGCCAGCAGCCGGGACAGGGGGGGACAAGAGACCCAGTACTTC. Protein product: CASSRDRGGQETQYF.

The gene calls are TRBV30 and TRBJ2-1, with 15 bases aligning to TRBD2. The CDR3 is 15 amino acids. Unmatched junction bases numbered 8, after V lost 5 bases and J lost 9 bases. CDR1 is GTSNPN, CDR2 SVGIG, per germline (reference sequence). The CDR3 nucleotides are TGTGCCTGGTCCCAAAGGACTAGCGGGAGGGGTGAGCAGTTCTTC. Translating gives CAWSQRTSGRGEQFF.

The CDR3 DNA sequence: TGTGCCAGCAGCTTAGATTTGGGACCAAGCTCCTACGAGCAGTACTTC. Protein product: CASSLDLGPSSYEQYF. The rearrangement links TRBV11-2 to TRBJ2-7, with D possibly called TRBD1 or TRBD2 (5 bases each). The germline V gene has CDR1 SGHAT and CDR2 FQNNGV. This CDR3 spans 16 amino acids. With 0 bases removed from V and 0 bases from J, the gap between germline ends came to 12 bases.

This rearrangement joins TRBV28 to TRBJ2-1; 11 bases match TRBD2. V lost 6 bases to trimming and J lost 3 bases; unmatched junction nucleotides: 4. Germline values: CDR1 MDHEN, CDR2 SYDVKM. There are 15 residues in the CDR3. The CDR3 region is CASRFGTSGYNEQFF. The CDR3 DNA follows: TGTGCCAGCAGGTTCGGGACTAGCGGCTACAATGAGCAGTTCTTC.

This clone was seen just once. The chain links TRBV7-3 to TRBJ2-5; D may be TRBD1 or TRBD2 (6 bases each). With 2 bases removed from V and 5 bases from J, the gap between germline ends came to 18 bases. This CDR3 spans 16 amino acids. The germline gives CDR1 SGHTA, CDR2 FQGTGA. The CDR3 sequence is CASSLSGTNREETQYF. Written as DNA, the CDR3 is TGTGCCAGCAGCTTATCTGGGACAAATCGGGAGGAGACCCAGTACTTC.

This chain connects TRBV6-5 to TRBJ2-3; D is possibly TRBD2 (5 bases). The ends were cut back, 2 bases at V and 3 bases at J, with 12 bases in the middle. There are 15 residues in the CDR3. CDR1 is MNHEY, CDR2 SVGAGI, per germline. This CDR3 is CASSYRGVQTDTQYF. CDR3 bases: TGTGCCAGCAGTTACCGGGGAGTTCAGACAGATACGCAGTATTTT.

The rearrangement joins TRBV6-5 to TRBJ1-1; no clear D. The CDR3 is made up of 15 amino acids. The ends were cut back, 3 bases at V and 0 bases at J, with 11 bases in the middle. The V gene's germline CDR1 is MNHEY and CDR2 SVGAGI. The CDR3 DNA is TGTGCCAGCAGTTATGACGGAAACATGAACACTGAAGCTTTCTTT. This codes for CASSYDGNMNTEAFF.

This clone was seen a single time. CDR3 in amino acids: CASSPRDSISYNEQFF. In nucleotides, the CDR3 is TGTGCCAGCAGCCCCCGGGACTCTATCTCCTACAATGAGCAGTTCTTC. The chain carries TRBV9 and TRBJ2-1, with D maybe TRBD2 (6 bases). Trimming stripped 4 bases from V and 0 bases from J, with 14 bases between. CDR3 length: 16 amino acids. Germline V gives CDR1 SGDLS, CDR2 YYNGEE.

The CDR3 nucleotides read TGTGCCAGCAGCCGACAGTCCCTAGGAAACACCATATATTTT. It specifies CASSRQSLGNTIYF. The chain employs TRBV7-8 and TRBJ1-3; D may be TRBD1 (5 bases). The CDR3 contains 14 residues. V lost 5 bases and J 4 bases, leaving 12 bases between the germline ends. CDR1 is SGHVS, CDR2 FQNEAQ, per germline. Supplemented by reference TRBV7-8 and TRBJ1-3, the full variable domain reads GAGVSQSPRYKVAKRGQDVALRCDPISGHVSLFWYQQALGQGPEFLTYFQNEAQLDKSGLPSDRFFAERPEGSVSTLKIQRTQQEDSAVYLCASSRQSLGNTIYFGEGSWLTVV.

There are a few counts of this clone. The CDR3 DNA reads TGTGCCAGCCAGCGGGGTGGTGAAGCTTTCTTT. Protein product: CASQRGGEAFF. The chain is built from TRBV27 and TRBJ1-1; D remains unclear. The CDR3 spans 11 residues. Between the trimmed V and J ends, which lost 8 bases and 7 bases, there was a span of 11 bases. Germline CDR1 and CDR2: MNHEY and SMNVEV (reference sequence).

The chain combines TRBV11-2 with TRBJ2-2; D might be TRBD1 (6 bases). Germline CDR1 and CDR2: SGHAT and FQNNGV. The germline V and J ends were trimmed by 3 bases and 6 bases, with 11 bases remaining between them. The CDR3 consists of 14 residues. This CDR3 reads CASSFNRVPGELFF. The CDR3 coding sequence is TGTGCCAGCAGCTTTAACAGGGTCCCCGGGGAGCTGTTTTTT.

V gene TRBV7-2 combines with J gene TRBJ2-5; 8 bases match TRBD2. Germline trimming cut 1 base from V and 4 bases from J; bases unmatched to any gene: 5. Germline CDR1 SGHTA, CDR2 FQGNSA. The CDR3 spans 15 residues. The CDR3 loop reads CASSLESGSLETQYF. In nucleotides, the CDR3 is TGTGCCAGCAGCTTAGAAAGCGGGAGTCTAGAGACCCAGTACTTC.

This clone was detected only a few times. The chain is built from TRBV7-8 and TRBJ1-2, with 9 bases identical to TRBD1. After removal of 5 bases from V and 7 bases from J, the junction contained 11 bases not matched to a gene. The germline gives CDR1 SGHVS, CDR2 FQNEAQ. The CDR3 totals 15 residues. This CDR3 reads CASSGAGTGWPGYTF. The CDR3 DNA sequence: TGTGCCAGCAGCGGGGCCGGGACAGGGTGGCCTGGCTACACCTTC.

The V call is TRBV6-5, the J call TRBJ1-1; D gene unclear. Trimming cost V 7 bases and J 5 bases, with 11 bases left between them. This CDR3 has 12 amino acids. Germline-derived CDR1 and CDR2 are MNHEY and SVGAGI. CDR3 residues: CASKRPSTEAFF. CDR3 in DNA: TGTGCCAGCAAACGACCTTCTACTGAAGCTTTCTTT.

In its sample, this clone was seen once. The chain links TRBV18 to TRBJ2-7, with TRBD1 identical over 9 bases. The CDR3 has 15 residues. The germline V gene has CDR1 KGHSH and CDR2 LQKENI. Losses at the gene ends were 4 bases for V and 4 bases for J; bases not matched to a gene: 8. The CDR3 sequence is CASSHSTGTGYEQYF. CDR3 DNA: TGTGCCAGCTCACACTCTACCGGGACAGGGTACGAGCAGTACTTC. The variable domain in full, with the rest retrieved from reference TRBV18 and TRBJ2-7, is NAGVMQNPRHLVRRRGQEARLRCSPMKGHSHVYWYRQLPEEGLKFMVYLQKENIIDESGMPKERFSAEFPKEGPSILRIQQVVRGDSAAYFCASSHSTGTGYEQYFGPGTRLTVT.

The chain couples TRBV27 to TRBJ2-7; TRBD1 matches 7 bases. Germline V gene data show CDR1 as MNHEY and CDR2 as SMNVEV (reference sequence). The CDR3 sequence is 13 residues long. V trimming: 6 bases; J trimming: 6 bases; junction bases outside the gene matches: 8. The CDR3 bases are TGTGCCAGCAGCCGACAGGGAAGACCCGAGCAGTACTTC. Its protein is CASSRQGRPEQYF.

This clone has more than one count but fewer than ten. V gene TRBV5-4 combines with J gene TRBJ2-3; D might be TRBD2 (6 bases). The V end lost 4 bases, the J end lost 4 bases, and 16 bases lay between the germline ends. The CDR3 is 15 residues long. Germline V gene sequence: CDR1 SGHNT, CDR2 YYREEE (reference sequence). The CDR3 sequence: CASSLGRGRADTQYF. CDR3 sequence (DNA): TGTGCCAGCAGCCTGGGCCGGGGGAGAGCAGATACGCAGTATTTT.

The CDR3 DNA is TGCGCCAGCAGCCAAGACCTCGGGGGGAATTCACCCCTCCACTTT. This translates into CASSQDLGGNSPLHF. The chain has TRBV4-1 and TRBJ1-6; perhaps TRBD1 as D (5 bases). CDR1 and CDR2 (germline): MGHRA, YSYEKL. The CDR3 runs 15 residues. V dropped 0 bases and J dropped 7 bases, with 10 bases sitting between them.